These 24 T cell receptor beta chains were sequenced from one sample in a study of shared T cell receptors in the human thymus. Sequencing was performed with immunoSEQ multiplex PCR; in TCRdb, only in-frame clones are kept and a portion is missing. The table shows more than 550,000 clones, with 80% to 90% occurring only once. These data also featured in a second study, about human thymus T cells.

Sequences were obtained from thymocytes. The receptors stem from a boy younger than two with a congenital heart defect.

This chain links TRBV4-2 with TRBJ2-7, with 7 nucleotides matching TRBD1. Trimming removed 1 base from V and 0 bases from J; junction bases left unmatched: 6. CDR1 is LGHNA, CDR2 YNFKEQ, per germline. The CDR3 covers 16 residues. The CDR3 loop is CASSQGTGTASYEQYF. The CDR3 DNA reads as TGTGCCAGCAGCCAAGGGACCGGGACAGCCTCCTACGAGCAGTACTTC.

This chain joins TRBV15 and TRBJ2-1; tentative D call: TRBD1 (6 bases). Germline V CDR1 and CDR2: LNHNV, YYDKDF (reference sequence). This CDR3 has 13 residues. Deletions cut 8 bases from V and 3 bases from J, with 11 bases between. The CDR3 DNA follows: TGTGCCACCTCCGCGGACAGCTACAATGAGCAGTTCTTC. This translates into CATSADSYNEQFF.

This clone was counted a single time. The V call is TRBV7-6, the J call TRBJ2-7; 11 positions match TRBD2. The germline CDR1 and CDR2 sequences are SGHVS and FNYEAQ. The CDR3 sequence is 16 residues long. V trimming: 0 bases; J trimming: 5 bases; junction bases outside the gene matches: 6. The CDR3 sequence is CASSLARTSGSDEQYF. For the CDR3, the DNA is TGTGCCAGCAGCTTAGCGCGCACTAGCGGGAGCGACGAGCAGTACTTC.

The J gene is TRBJ2-3, the V gene TRBV4-3; 7 bases agree with TRBD2. Germline lookup yields CDR1 LGHNA and CDR2 YSLEER. V was pared by 1 base and J by 6 bases, with 13 bases of the junction left unmatched. The CDR3 length is 17 residues. This CDR3 is CASSQVERGSGDDTQYF. CDR3 nucleotide sequence: TGCGCCAGCAGCCAAGTCGAGCGGGGCTCGGGGGACGATACGCAGTATTTT.

This sequence joins TRBV4-3 and TRBJ2-7; D is unresolved. Trimming removed 1 base from V and 2 bases from J, with 12 bases in between. This CDR3 spans 15 amino acids. CDR1 and CDR2 from the germline V gene are LGHNA and YSLEER. The CDR3 is CASSQGWLPPYEQYF. The CDR3 nucleotides read TGCGCCAGCAGCCAAGGATGGCTGCCGCCCTACGAGCAGTACTTC.

The CDR3 DNA follows: TGTGCCAGCAGTGAACAGGGAGGGGGATCACCCCTCCACTTT. Its protein product is CASSEQGGGSPLHF. The chain has TRBV28 and TRBJ1-6; maybe TRBD1 (6 bases). V gave up 5 bases and J gave up 10 bases, with 15 bases separating them. CDR1 is MDHEN, CDR2 SYDVKM, per germline. CDR3 length: 14 amino acids.

The chain is built from TRBV6-5 and TRBJ1-3, with TRBD1 matching 8 bases. Per the germline V gene, CDR1 is MNHEY and CDR2 is SVGAGI. V was clipped by 2 bases and J by 6 bases; unmatched bases: 6. The CDR3 spans 15 residues. The CDR3 protein is CASSYLTGAENTIYF. The CDR3 coding sequence is TGTGCCAGCAGTTACCTGACAGGGGCGGAAAACACCATATATTTT.

For the CDR3, the DNA is TGTGCCAGCAGTTACTCCGGACAGGCCTATGGCTACACCTTC. Protein product: CASSYSGQAYGYTF. V gene TRBV6-5 combines with J gene TRBJ1-2; TRBD1 agrees at 7 bases. CDR3 length: 14 residues. The V and J ends lost 0 bases and 4 bases, in that order; junction bases with no gene match: 2. CDR1 and CDR2 (germline): MNHEY, SVGAGI.

In nucleotides, the CDR3 is TGTGCCAGCAGTGAAGCGCTTCTTTGGGGGGACCAGATCGGTTTCCTCTACAATGAGCAGTTCTTC. It is translated as CASSEALLWGDQIGFLYNEQFF. The chain has TRBV2 and TRBJ2-1, with D perhaps matching TRBD2 (6 bases). The CDR3 is 22 residues long. CDR1 and CDR2 from the germline V gene are SNHLY and FYNNEI. The V gene lost 0 bases and the J gene lost 3 bases, with 30 bases spanning the gap.

The chain uses TRBV5-6 and TRBJ2-1, with 7 positions matching TRBD1. The CDR3 is 19 residues long. Germline V lookup: CDR1 SGHDT, CDR2 YYEEEE. V was pared by 3 bases and J by 3 bases, with 18 bases of the junction left unmatched. The CDR3 reads CASSYTGQVRTTYYNEQFF. The CDR3 DNA sequence: TGTGCCAGCAGCTACACCGGACAGGTTAGAACCACTTACTACAATGAGCAGTTCTTC. Looking up the rest from reference TRBV5-6 and TRBJ2-1 gives the full variable domain: DAGVTQSPTHLIKTRGQQVTLRCSPKSGHDTVSWYQQALGQGPQFIFQYYEEEERQRGNFPDRFSGHQFPNYSSELNVNALLLGDSALYLCASSYTGQVRTTYYNEQFFGPGTRLTVL.

In this sample, this clone turned up once. The genes are TRBV9 and TRBJ1-1; tentative D call: TRBD1 (5 bases). The V end was cut by 0 bases, the J end by 4 bases, with 19 bases between. This CDR3 is 17 amino acids long. Germline V gives CDR1 SGDLS, CDR2 YYNGEE. The CDR3 loop is CASSVDPDRGAGTEAFF. CDR3 DNA: TGTGCCAGCAGCGTAGACCCCGATCGTGGGGCCGGCACTGAAGCTTTCTTT.

CDR3 in amino acids: CASSGGFREYKHEQYF. DNA for the CDR3: TGTGCCAGCAGTGGAGGTTTTCGGGAGTATAAGCACGAGCAGTACTTC. This chain links TRBV2 with TRBJ2-7, with a weak D call TRBD2 (6 bases). Trimming took off 4 bases at V and 5 bases at J, with 21 bases between the two ends. Looked up from germline, CDR1 is SNHLY and CDR2 is FYNNEI. This CDR3 spans 16 amino acids.

This clone has a handful of counts. The chain uses TRBV27 and TRBJ2-5; D possibly corresponds to TRBD2 (6 bases). CDR1 and CDR2 (germline): MNHEY, SMNVEV (reference sequence). The V end was cut by 6 bases, the J end by 2 bases, with 7 bases between. The length of the CDR3 is 12 residues. DNA of the CDR3: TGTGCCAGCAGGGACTATCAAGAGACCCAGTACTTC. Translating it yields CASRDYQETQYF.

The chain links TRBV4-1 to TRBJ2-2; weak D call: TRBD2 (5 bases). The CDR3 contains 18 residues. Between the trimmed V and J ends, which lost 3 bases and 4 bases, there was a span of 21 bases. Germline loops: CDR1 MGHRA, CDR2 YSYEKL. DNA of the CDR3: TGCGCCAGCAGCCATCGGTTGGGAGACACTATCGGCACCGGGGAGCTGTTTTTT. It encodes CASSHRLGDTIGTGELFF.

This chain uses TRBV11-1 with TRBJ2-5; 10 bases fit TRBD1. Germline lookup yields CDR1 SGHAT and CDR2 FQDESV (reference sequence). With V trimmed by 3 bases and J by 1 base, 2 bases remained unmatched. This CDR3 has 15 amino acids. As DNA, the CDR3 is TGTGCCAGCAGCTTGGGACAGGGGTCCCAAGAGACCCAGTACTTC. Translation gives CASSLGQGSQETQYF. Drawing the rest from reference TRBV11-1 and TRBJ2-5, the complete variable domain is EAEVAQSPRYKITEKSQAVAFWCDPISGHATLYWYRQILGQGPELLVQFQDESVVDDSQLPKDRFSAERLKGVDSTLKIQPAELGDSAMYLCASSLGQGSQETQYFGPGTRLLVL.

The chain has TRBV6-5 and TRBJ2-2; D is perhaps TRBD2 (6 bases). The V end lost 5 bases, the J end lost 7 bases, and 11 bases lay between the germline ends. Germline CDR1 reads MNHEY; CDR2 reads SVGAGI. The CDR3 has 13 residues. The CDR3 here is CASSAPGVGELFF. Written as DNA, the CDR3 is TGTGCCAGCAGTGCCCCGGGGGTCGGGGAGCTGTTTTTT.

The chain carries TRBV10-2 and TRBJ1-2; the match to TRBD1 covers 9 bases. Unmatched junction bases numbered 10, after V lost 5 bases and J lost 6 bases. Germline V CDR1 and CDR2: WSHSY, SAAADI. This CDR3 has 15 residues. Written as DNA, the CDR3 is TGCGCCAGCAGTACAGAAAATACAGGGGGCAATGGCTACACCTTC. It codes for CASSTENTGGNGYTF.

The CDR3 is CASRPGRDQETQYF. The CDR3 DNA is TGTGCCAGCAGGCCGGGCAGGGACCAAGAGACCCAGTACTTC. The gene calls are TRBV2 and TRBJ2-5; possibly TRBD1 for D (5 bases). The CDR3 is 14 residues long. Trimming shortened V by 6 bases and J by 0 bases, and 11 bases separated the two germline ends. CDR1 and CDR2 (germline): SNHLY, FYNNEI.

The J gene is TRBJ2-3, the V gene TRBV4-3, with 10 bases aligning to TRBD2. CDR3 length equals 16 residues. With V trimmed by 2 bases and J by 6 bases, 8 bases remained unmatched. CDR1 is LGHNA, CDR2 YSLEER, per germline. In nucleotides, the CDR3 is TGCGCCAGCAGCCAACTTCCGGGACTAGCGCGGGATACGCAGTATTTT. It encodes CASSQLPGLARDTQYF.

The rearrangement links TRBV6-5 to TRBJ1-5; tentative D call: TRBD1 (5 bases). CDR1 and CDR2 (germline): MNHEY, SVGAGI. V lost 2 bases to trimming and J lost 6 bases, with 14 bases between them. This CDR3 is 15 amino acids long. Here the CDR3 reads CASSYGRGRGQPQHF. The CDR3 DNA follows: TGTGCCAGCAGTTACGGGCGGGGGAGGGGTCAGCCCCAGCATTTT.

This sequence joins TRBV6-5 and TRBJ2-7; 7 bases map to TRBD1. The CDR3 totals 15 residues. Trimming removed 0 bases from V and 4 bases from J; junction bases left unmatched: 6. Germline V gives CDR1 MNHEY, CDR2 SVGAGI. This CDR3 reads CASSYSNWDRYEQYF. As DNA, the CDR3 is TGTGCCAGCAGTTACTCGAACTGGGACAGATACGAGCAGTACTTC.

V gene TRBV7-2 combines with J gene TRBJ2-7; possibly TRBD2 for D (6 bases). Germline CDR1 SGHTA, CDR2 FQGNSA. The CDR3 is 18 amino acids. The germline V and J ends were trimmed by 0 bases and 1 base, with 19 bases remaining between them. CDR3 loop: CASSLAGEWGLESYEQYF. DNA for the CDR3: TGTGCCAGCAGCTTAGCGGGGGAATGGGGACTGGAGTCCTACGAGCAGTACTTC.

The chain recombines TRBV9 with TRBJ1-3; D may be TRBD1 (5 bases). Trimming removed 4 bases from V and 0 bases from J, with 17 bases in between. The CDR3 has 17 residues. The germline V gene has CDR1 SGDLS and CDR2 YYNGEE. The CDR3 spells CASSTRQGFSSGNTIYF. CDR3 nucleotides: TGTGCCAGCAGCACCCGCCAGGGTTTCTCCTCTGGAAACACCATATATTTT.

V is TRBV5-1 and J is TRBJ2-5; the match to TRBD1 covers 12 bases. The V and J ends lost 4 bases and 4 bases, in that order; junction bases with no gene match: 8. This CDR3 has 16 residues. The germline CDR1 and CDR2 sequences are SGHRS and YFSETQ. CDR3 nucleotide sequence: TGCGCCAGCAGCCAGGGGACAGGGGGCCCGCGAGAGACCCAGTACTTC. It yields the protein CASSQGTGGPRETQYF. Filled out from reference TRBV5-1 and TRBJ2-5, the complete variable domain reads KAGVTQTPRYLIKTRGQQVTLSCSPISGHRSVSWYQQTPGQGLQFLFEYFSETQRNKGNFPGRFSGRQFSNSRSEMNVSTLELGDSALYLCASSQGTGGPRETQYFGPGTRLLVL.